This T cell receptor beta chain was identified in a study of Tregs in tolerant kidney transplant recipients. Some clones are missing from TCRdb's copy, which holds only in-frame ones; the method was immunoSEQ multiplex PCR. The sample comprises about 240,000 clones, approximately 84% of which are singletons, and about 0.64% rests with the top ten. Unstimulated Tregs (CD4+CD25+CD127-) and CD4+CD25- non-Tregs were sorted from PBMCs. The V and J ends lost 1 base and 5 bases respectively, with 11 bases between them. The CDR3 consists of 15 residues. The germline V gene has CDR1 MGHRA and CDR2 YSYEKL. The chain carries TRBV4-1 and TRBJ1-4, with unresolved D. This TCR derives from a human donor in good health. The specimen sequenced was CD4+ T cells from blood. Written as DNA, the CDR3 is TGCGCCAGCAGCCAAGCAGACACGCTAAATGAAAAACTGTTTTTT. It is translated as CASSQADTLNEKLFF.